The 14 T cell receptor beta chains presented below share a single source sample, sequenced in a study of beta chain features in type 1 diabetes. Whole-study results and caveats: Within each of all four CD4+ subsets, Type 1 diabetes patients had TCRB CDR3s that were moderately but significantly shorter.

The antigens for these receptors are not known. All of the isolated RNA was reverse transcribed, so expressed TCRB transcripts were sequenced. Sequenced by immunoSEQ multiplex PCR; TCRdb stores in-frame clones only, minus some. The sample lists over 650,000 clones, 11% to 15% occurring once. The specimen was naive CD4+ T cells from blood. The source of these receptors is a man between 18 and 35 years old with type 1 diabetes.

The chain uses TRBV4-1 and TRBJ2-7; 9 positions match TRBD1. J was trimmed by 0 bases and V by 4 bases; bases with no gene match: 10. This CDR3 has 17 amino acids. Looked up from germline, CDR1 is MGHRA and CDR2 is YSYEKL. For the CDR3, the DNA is TGCGCCAGCAGCCCCTACGGGGGACAGGGAAGCTCCTACGAGCAGTACTTC. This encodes CASSPYGGQGSSYEQYF.

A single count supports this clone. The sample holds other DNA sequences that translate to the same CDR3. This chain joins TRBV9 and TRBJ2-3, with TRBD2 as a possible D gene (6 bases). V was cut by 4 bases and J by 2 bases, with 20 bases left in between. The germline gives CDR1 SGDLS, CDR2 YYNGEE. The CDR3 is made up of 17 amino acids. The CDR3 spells CASSPRGSGSLTDTQYF. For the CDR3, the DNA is TGTGCCAGCAGCCCCCGTGGGAGCGGGTCCCTCACAGATACGCAGTATTTT.

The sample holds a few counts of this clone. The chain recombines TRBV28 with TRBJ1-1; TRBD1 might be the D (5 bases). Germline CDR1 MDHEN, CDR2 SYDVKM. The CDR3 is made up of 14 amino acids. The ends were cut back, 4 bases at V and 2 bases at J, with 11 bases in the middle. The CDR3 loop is CASSYRWGNTEAFF. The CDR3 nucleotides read TGTGCCAGCAGTTACCGTTGGGGCAACACTGAAGCTTTCTTT.

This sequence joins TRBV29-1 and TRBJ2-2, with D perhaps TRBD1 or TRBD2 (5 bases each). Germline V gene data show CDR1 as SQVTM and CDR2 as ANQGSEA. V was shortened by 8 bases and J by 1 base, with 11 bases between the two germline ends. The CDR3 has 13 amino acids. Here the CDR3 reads CSTGTLNTGELFF. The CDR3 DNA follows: TGCAGCACCGGGACCTTGAACACCGGGGAGCTGTTTTTT.

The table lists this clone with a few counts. This CDR3 reads CAWSVRQGLEEQYF. The CDR3 DNA reads as TGTGCCTGGAGTGTTAGACAGGGGCTGGAGGAGCAGTACTTC. V and J are TRBV30 and TRBJ2-7; 8 bases map to TRBD1. The CDR3 has 14 residues. V lost 0 bases and J lost 7; bases outside the gene matches: 8. The V gene's germline CDR1 is GTSNPN and CDR2 SVGIG (reference sequence).

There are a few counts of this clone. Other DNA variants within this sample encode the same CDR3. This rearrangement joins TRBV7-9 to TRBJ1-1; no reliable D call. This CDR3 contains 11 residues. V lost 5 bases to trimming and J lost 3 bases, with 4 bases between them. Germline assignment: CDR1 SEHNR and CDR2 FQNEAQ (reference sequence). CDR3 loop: CASSRYTEAFF. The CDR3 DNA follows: TGTGCCAGCAGCCGATACACTGAAGCTTTCTTT.

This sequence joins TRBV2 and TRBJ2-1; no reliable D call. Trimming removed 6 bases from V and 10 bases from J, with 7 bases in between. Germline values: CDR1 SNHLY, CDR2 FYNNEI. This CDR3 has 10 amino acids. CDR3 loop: CASRLGEQFF. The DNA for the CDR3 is TGTGCCAGCAGACTGGGGGAGCAGTTCTTC.

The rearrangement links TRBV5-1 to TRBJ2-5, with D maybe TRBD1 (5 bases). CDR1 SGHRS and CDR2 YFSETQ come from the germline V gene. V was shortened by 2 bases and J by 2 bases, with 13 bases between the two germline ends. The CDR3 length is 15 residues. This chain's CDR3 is CASSLSSTGQETQYF. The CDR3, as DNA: TGCGCCAGCAGCTTATCCTCCACAGGTCAAGAGACCCAGTACTTC. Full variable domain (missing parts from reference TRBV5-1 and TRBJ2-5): KAGVTQTPRYLIKTRGQQVTLSCSPISGHRSVSWYQQTPGQGLQFLFEYFSETQRNKGNFPGRFSGRQFSNSRSEMNVSTLELGDSALYLCASSLSSTGQETQYFGPGTRLLVL.

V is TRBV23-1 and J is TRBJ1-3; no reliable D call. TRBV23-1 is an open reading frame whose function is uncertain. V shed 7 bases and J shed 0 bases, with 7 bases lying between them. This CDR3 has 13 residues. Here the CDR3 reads CASISYSGNTIYF. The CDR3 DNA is TGCGCCAGCATCTCTTACTCTGGAAACACCATATATTTT.

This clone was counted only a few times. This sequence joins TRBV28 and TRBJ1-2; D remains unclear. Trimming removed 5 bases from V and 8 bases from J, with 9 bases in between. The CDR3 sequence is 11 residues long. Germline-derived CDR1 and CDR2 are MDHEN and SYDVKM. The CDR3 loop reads CASSLPPGYTF. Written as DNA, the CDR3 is TGTGCCAGCAGTCTCCCCCCAGGCTACACCTTC.

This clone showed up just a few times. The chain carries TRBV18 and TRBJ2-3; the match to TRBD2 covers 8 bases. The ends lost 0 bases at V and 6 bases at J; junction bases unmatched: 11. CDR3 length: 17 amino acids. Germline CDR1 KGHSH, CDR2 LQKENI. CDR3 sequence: CASSPPTSGGPRDTQYF. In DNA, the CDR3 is TGTGCCAGCTCACCACCGACCAGCGGGGGACCCCGGGATACGCAGTATTTT. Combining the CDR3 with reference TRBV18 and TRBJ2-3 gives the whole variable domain NAGVMQNPRHLVRRRGQEARLRCSPMKGHSHVYWYRQLPEEGLKFMVYLQKENIIDESGMPKERFSAEFPKEGPSILRIQQVVRGDSAAYFCASSPPTSGGPRDTQYFGPGTRLTVL.

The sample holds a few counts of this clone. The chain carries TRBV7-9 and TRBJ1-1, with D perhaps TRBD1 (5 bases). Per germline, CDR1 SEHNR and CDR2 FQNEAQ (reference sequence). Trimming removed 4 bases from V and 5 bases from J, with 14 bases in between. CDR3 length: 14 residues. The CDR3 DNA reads TGTGCCAGCAGCTCAAACAGGTGGGAAACTGAAGCTTTCTTT. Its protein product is CASSSNRWETEAFF.

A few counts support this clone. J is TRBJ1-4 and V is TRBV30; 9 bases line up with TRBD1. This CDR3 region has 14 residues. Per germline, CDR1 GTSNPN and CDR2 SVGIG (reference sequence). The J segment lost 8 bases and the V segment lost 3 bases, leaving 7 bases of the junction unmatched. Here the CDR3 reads CAWRRGTGLEKLFF. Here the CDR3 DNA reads TGTGCCTGGAGACGCGGGACAGGGCTCGAAAAACTGTTTTTT. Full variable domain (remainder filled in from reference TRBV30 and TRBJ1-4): SQTIHQWPATLVQPVGSPLSLECTVEGTSNPNLYWYRQAAGRGLQLLFYSVGIGQISSEVPQNLSASRPQDRQFILSSKKLLLSDSGFYLCAWRRGTGLEKLFFGSGTQLSVL.

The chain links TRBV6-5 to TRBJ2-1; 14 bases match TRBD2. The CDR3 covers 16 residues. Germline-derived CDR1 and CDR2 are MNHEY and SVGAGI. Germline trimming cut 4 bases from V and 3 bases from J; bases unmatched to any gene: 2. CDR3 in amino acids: CASSSGLAGGYNEQFF. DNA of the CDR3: TGTGCCAGCAGTTCCGGACTAGCGGGGGGCTACAATGAGCAGTTCTTC.